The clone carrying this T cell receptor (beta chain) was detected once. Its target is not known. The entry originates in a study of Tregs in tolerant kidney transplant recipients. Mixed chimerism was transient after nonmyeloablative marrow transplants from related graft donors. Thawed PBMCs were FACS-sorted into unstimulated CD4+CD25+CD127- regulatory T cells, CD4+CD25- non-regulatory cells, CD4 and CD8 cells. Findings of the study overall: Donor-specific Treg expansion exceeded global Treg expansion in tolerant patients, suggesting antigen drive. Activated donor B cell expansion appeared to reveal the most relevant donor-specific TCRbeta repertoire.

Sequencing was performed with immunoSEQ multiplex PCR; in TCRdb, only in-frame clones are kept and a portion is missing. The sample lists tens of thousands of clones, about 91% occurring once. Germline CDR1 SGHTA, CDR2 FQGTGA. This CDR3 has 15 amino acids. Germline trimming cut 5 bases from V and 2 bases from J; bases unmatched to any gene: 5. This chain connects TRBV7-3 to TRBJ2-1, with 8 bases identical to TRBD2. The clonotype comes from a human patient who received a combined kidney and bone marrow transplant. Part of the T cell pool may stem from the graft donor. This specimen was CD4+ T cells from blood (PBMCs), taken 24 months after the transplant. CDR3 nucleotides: TGTGCCAGCAGCCCCAATAGCGGGACCTACAATGAGCAGTTCTTC. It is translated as CASSPNSGTYNEQFF.